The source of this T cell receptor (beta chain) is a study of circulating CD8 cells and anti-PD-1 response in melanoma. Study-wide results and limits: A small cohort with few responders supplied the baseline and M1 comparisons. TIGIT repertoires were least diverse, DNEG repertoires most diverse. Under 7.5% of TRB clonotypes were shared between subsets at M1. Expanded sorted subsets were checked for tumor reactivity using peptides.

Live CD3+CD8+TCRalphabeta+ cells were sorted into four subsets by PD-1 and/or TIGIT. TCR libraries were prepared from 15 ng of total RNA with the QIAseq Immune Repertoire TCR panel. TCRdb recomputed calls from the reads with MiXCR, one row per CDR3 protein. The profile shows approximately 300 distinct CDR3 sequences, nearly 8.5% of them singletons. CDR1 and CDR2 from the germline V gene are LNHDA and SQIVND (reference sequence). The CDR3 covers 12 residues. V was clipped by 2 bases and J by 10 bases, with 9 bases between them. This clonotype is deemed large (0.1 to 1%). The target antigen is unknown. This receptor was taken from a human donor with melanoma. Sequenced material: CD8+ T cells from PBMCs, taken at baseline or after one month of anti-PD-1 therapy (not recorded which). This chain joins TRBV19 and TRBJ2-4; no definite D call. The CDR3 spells CASSIPLQIQYF. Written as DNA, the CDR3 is TGTGCCAGTAGTATACCCCTTCAGATTCAGTACTTC.